What follows are 32 T cell receptor beta chains derived from one specimen sequenced in a study of blood T cell repertoires in COVID-19 (dated by TCRdb to about 2020). Library preparation employed the immunoSEQ multiplex PCR assay. TCRdb took over this immuneACCESS table, retaining in-frame rearrangements with V and J assigned. Such tables are incomplete; in checked studies, under half of the missing clones stem from an unresolved V gene, and the remainder is unexplained. In this sample the table shows more than 150,000 clones, 94% of which occur a single time. The ten largest clonotypes hold about 0.76% of the sample. Sample: peripheral blood. The receptors shown here come from a man younger than 40 with COVID-19, enrolled during active disease.

J is TRBJ1-4 and V is TRBV11-2; TRBD1 agrees at 7 bases. Germline V gene data show CDR1 as SGHAT and CDR2 as FQNNGV. CDR3 size: 15 residues. V gave up 5 bases and J gave up 1 base; unmatched junction bases: 4. CDR3 amino acids: CASSGRTGTNEKLFF. DNA for the CDR3: TGTGCCAGCAGCGGACGGACAGGAACTAATGAAAAACTGTTTTTT.

The V and J genes are TRBV5-1 and TRBJ2-1; TRBD2 aligns across 10 bases. The J segment lost 0 bases and the V segment lost 4 bases, leaving 16 bases of the junction unmatched. Germline assignment: CDR1 SGHRS and CDR2 YFSETQ. The CDR3 is 20 amino acids. The CDR3 nucleotides read TGCGCCAGCAGCCGAGGTAGCGGGGGGCTTGACCCTAGCTCCTACAATGAGCAGTTCTTC. It translates to CASSRGSGGLDPSSYNEQFF.

The rearrangement uses TRBV6-5 and TRBJ1-5, with 9 positions matching TRBD1. Germline V gives CDR1 MNHEY, CDR2 SVGAGI. The CDR3 loop spans 15 amino acids. J lost 3 bases, V lost 6 bases, and 6 bases had no gene match. In DNA, the CDR3 is TGTGCCAGCAGGAGCGGGACAGGGAACAATCAGCCCCAGCATTTT. As protein: CASRSGTGNNQPQHF.

The chain carries TRBV5-1 and TRBJ2-5, with 8 bases that match TRBD1. Germline loops: CDR1 SGHRS, CDR2 YFSETQ. The CDR3 has 13 residues. The V and J ends lost 6 bases and 5 bases, in that order; junction bases with no gene match: 6. The CDR3: CASTGAGGETQYF. Written as DNA, the CDR3 is TGCGCCAGCACCGGGGCAGGGGGCGAGACCCAGTACTTC.

This rearrangement joins TRBV7-3 to TRBJ1-1; perhaps TRBD1 as D (6 bases). Germline lookup yields CDR1 SGHTA and CDR2 FQGTGA. Between the trimmed V and J ends, which lost 5 bases and 0 bases, there was a span of 10 bases. CDR3 length: 14 amino acids. CDR3 in amino acids: CASSPRTVNTEAFF. CDR3 nucleotides: TGTGCCAGCAGCCCCAGGACAGTGAACACTGAAGCTTTCTTT.

V gene TRBV6-5 combines with J gene TRBJ1-1, with D uncertain. V was pared by 0 bases and J by 3 bases, with 5 bases between. CDR3 size: 13 residues. Germline V gene lookup returns CDR1 MNHEY and CDR2 SVGAGI. CDR3 amino acids: CASSYSKYTEAFF. CDR3 in DNA: TGTGCCAGCAGTTACTCTAAATACACTGAAGCTTTCTTT.

The CDR3 nucleotides read TGTGCCACCTTAAGAGCCCCAGCGGATAATTCACCCCTCCACTTT. Translation gives CATLRAPADNSPLHF. This chain connects TRBV19 to TRBJ1-6, with D hard to call. CDR3 length: 15 residues. Germline CDR1 and CDR2: LNHDA and SQIVND (reference sequence). V was trimmed by 10 bases and J by 5 bases, leaving 18 bases between them.

The chain recombines TRBV7-3 with TRBJ2-1; D is perhaps TRBD2 (7 bases). There are 16 residues in the CDR3. CDR1 SGHTA and CDR2 FQGTGA come from the germline V gene. Trimming took 5 bases from V and 5 from J, leaving 19 bases between them. The CDR3 loop reads CASSLGGGRINNEQFF. In nucleotides, the CDR3 is TGTGCCAGCAGCCTGGGAGGGGGGAGAATCAACAATGAGCAGTTCTTC.

The chain couples TRBV5-4 to TRBJ1-1; 7 bases align to TRBD1. This CDR3 spans 19 amino acids. The germline V gene encodes CDR1 SGHNT and CDR2 YYREEE (reference sequence). Trimming at V came to 3 bases and at J to 0 bases, leaving 17 bases not matched to a gene. CDR3 coding DNA: TGTGCCAGCAGCTCAATATCCGGGACAGCGTTTGGACTGAACACTGAAGCTTTCTTT. Protein product: CASSSISGTAFGLNTEAFF.

This clone showed up just once. J is TRBJ1-1 and V is TRBV2, with a possible D match to TRBD1 (5 bases). The CDR3 has 14 amino acids. Trimming stripped 7 bases from V and 1 base from J, with 13 bases between. CDR1 SNHLY and CDR2 FYNNEI come from the germline V gene. CDR3 sequence (DNA): TGTGCCAGCAAGTACGGGGGGGAGAACACTGAAGCTTTCTTT. Amino acid sequence: CASKYGGENTEAFF.

This sequence joins TRBV2 and TRBJ1-2; TRBD1 matches 8 bases. Germline V gene data show CDR1 as SNHLY and CDR2 as FYNNEI. This CDR3 region has 16 residues. The V segment lost 2 bases and the J segment 5 bases; nucleotides outside the gene matches: 10. The CDR3 nucleotides read TGTGCCAGCAGTGAAAGTGGGCAGGGGGCCGGTTATGGCTACACCTTC. Amino acid sequence: CASSESGQGAGYGYTF.

The chain carries TRBV13 and TRBJ2-3; TRBD2 agrees at 8 bases. Germline CDR1 is PRHDT and CDR2 is FYEKMQ (reference sequence). The CDR3 length is 17 residues. After removal of 0 bases from V and 2 bases from J, the junction contained 7 bases not matched to a gene. CDR3 loop: CASSLGRWRGDTDTQYF. In DNA, the CDR3 is TGTGCCAGCAGCTTAGGCCGATGGCGGGGGGACACAGATACGCAGTATTTT.

The chain has TRBV4-1 and TRBJ1-4; 8 bases map to TRBD1. J gave up 0 bases and V 4 bases, and 4 bases lay outside the gene matches. This CDR3 comprises 16 residues. Germline V lookup: CDR1 MGHRA, CDR2 YSYEKL. CDR3 sequence (DNA): TGCGCCAGCAGCCTAGGGGGACAGGCAACTAATGAAAAACTGTTTTTT. This gives the protein CASSLGGQATNEKLFF.

The gene calls are TRBV7-3 and TRBJ2-7; D possibly corresponds to TRBD1 (7 bases). Per the germline V gene, CDR1 is SGHTA and CDR2 is FQGTGA. The CDR3 has 15 amino acids. The ends were cut back, 1 base at V and 6 bases at J, with 16 bases in the middle. The DNA of the CDR3 is TGTGCCAGCAGCTTAAGCCCAGGGGGGCAGCGCGAGCAGTACTTC. Its protein product is CASSLSPGGQREQYF.

The rearrangement uses TRBV12-3 or TRBV12-4 and TRBJ1-2; unclear D gene. V lost 6 bases and J lost 2, with 10 bases in between. The CDR3 loop spans 13 amino acids. The CDR3 coding sequence is TGTGCCAGCAGCCCCTCTTCCAACTATGGCTACACCTTC. It specifies CASSPSSNYGYTF.

This chain links TRBV27 with TRBJ2-3, with D possibly matching TRBD2 (6 bases). Trimming stripped 2 bases from V and 5 bases from J, with 11 bases between. The CDR3 consists of 14 residues. CDR1 and CDR2 from the germline V gene are MNHEY and SMNVEV (reference sequence). The CDR3 DNA reads as TGTGCCAGCAGTTTAGTGGGGGGACTAGATACGCAGTATTTT. Protein sequence: CASSLVGGLDTQYF.

The chain combines TRBV2 with TRBJ1-5; D remains ambiguous. Between the trimmed V and J ends, which lost 3 bases and 4 bases, there was a span of 13 bases. Germline CDR1 is SNHLY and CDR2 is FYNNEI. There are 15 residues in the CDR3. The CDR3 spells CASSEVRTGNQPQHF. The CDR3 nucleotides read TGTGCCAGCAGTGAGGTTAGGACGGGAAATCAGCCCCAGCATTTT.

The V gene is TRBV30, the J gene TRBJ1-2; D call uncertain. Germline V gene lookup returns CDR1 GTSNPN and CDR2 SVGIG (reference sequence). Trimming took off 1 base at V and 0 bases at J, with 3 bases between the two ends. This CDR3 region has 12 residues. CDR3 coding DNA: TGTGCCTGGAGTGCAGCTAACTATGGCTACACCTTC. Its protein product is CAWSAANYGYTF.

This chain uses TRBV7-6 with TRBJ2-7, with 9 bases matching TRBD1. V dropped 5 bases and J dropped 9; count of bases not matched to a gene: 14. CDR1 is SGHVS, CDR2 FNYEAQ, per germline. The CDR3 spans 15 residues. DNA for the CDR3: TGTGCCAGCAGCCCTGTGACAGGGGGAGCCCCGGGGCAGTACTTC. Residues: CASSPVTGGAPGQYF.

V usage is TRBV3-1 (or the pseudogene TRBV3-2) and J usage is TRBJ1-4, with TRBD1 matching 9 bases. The CDR3 runs 14 residues. CDR1 LGHDT and CDR2 YNNKEL come from the germline V gene (reference sequence). Trimming took 3 bases from V and 8 from J; bases not matched to a gene: 4. The chain's CDR3 is CASSQTGGGEKLFF. As DNA, the CDR3 is TGTGCCAGCAGCCAGACAGGGGGAGGAGAAAAACTGTTTTTT.

In its sample, this clone was seen once. The V and J genes are TRBV5-1 and TRBJ2-7, with D perhaps matching TRBD2 (5 bases). The CDR3 runs to 14 residues. Between the trimmed V and J ends, which lost 4 bases and 0 bases, there was a span of 11 bases. In germline, CDR1 is SGHRS, CDR2 YFSETQ. CDR3 sequence: CASSREGNSYEQYF. CDR3 coding DNA: TGCGCCAGCAGCCGAGAGGGTAACTCCTACGAGCAGTACTTC.

This chain connects TRBV12-3 or TRBV12-4 to TRBJ2-1, with a weak D call TRBD2 (6 bases). This CDR3 comprises 12 residues. Between the trimmed V and J ends, which lost 3 bases and 15 bases, there was a span of 15 bases. The CDR3 DNA reads TGTGCCAGCAGTTTTCAAGCGGGCGCCTTGTTCTTC. The encoded protein is CASSFQAGALFF.

The rearrangement links TRBV30 to TRBJ1-3, with 8 bases matching TRBD1. The germline V gene has CDR1 GTSNPN and CDR2 SVGIG (reference sequence). V lost 5 bases, J lost 2 bases, and 5 bases stayed unmatched. This CDR3 is built from 14 residues. CDR3 nucleotides: TGTGCCTGGCGATTGACAGGGGCTGGAAACACCATATATTTT. This encodes CAWRLTGAGNTIYF.

This chain links TRBV3-1 (or the pseudogene TRBV3-2) with TRBJ1-2; D gene unclear. The CDR3 consists of 13 residues. V dropped 1 base and J dropped 14 bases, with 17 bases sitting between them. Germline V lookup: CDR1 LGHDT, CDR2 YNNKEL (reference sequence). CDR3 amino acids: CASSQGGGRGGTF. The CDR3 DNA sequence: TGTGCCAGCAGCCAAGGGGGAGGCCGTGGCGGGACCTTC.

The J gene is TRBJ2-5, the V gene TRBV30, with TRBD2 matching 12 bases. This CDR3 spans 14 amino acids. The V segment lost 4 bases and the J segment 5 bases; nucleotides outside the gene matches: 5. Germline loops: CDR1 GTSNPN, CDR2 SVGIG (reference sequence). Here the CDR3 reads CAWNLAGGLETQYF. The CDR3 region has the DNA TGTGCCTGGAATCTAGCGGGGGGGCTCGAGACCCAGTACTTC. Drawing the rest from reference TRBV30 and TRBJ2-5, the complete variable domain is SQTIHQWPATLVQPVGSPLSLECTVEGTSNPNLYWYRQAAGRGLQLLFYSVGIGQISSEVPQNLSASRPQDRQFILSSKKLLLSDSGFYLCAWNLAGGLETQYFGPGTRLLVL.

This rearrangement joins TRBV19 to TRBJ1-5; D call uncertain. V dropped 7 bases and J dropped 5 bases, with 9 bases sitting between them. The CDR3 contains 12 residues. CDR1 is LNHDA and CDR2 is SQIVND in the germline V gene (reference sequence). The CDR3 protein is CASKLVDQPQHF. The CDR3 DNA reads as TGTGCCAGTAAACTAGTGGATCAGCCCCAGCATTTT.

V usage is TRBV5-6 and J usage is TRBJ1-4; no firm D call. Germline CDR1 SGHDT, CDR2 YYEEEE. Deletions cut 1 base from V and 4 bases from J, with 5 bases between. This CDR3 is 13 amino acids long. The CDR3 sequence: CASSLTDNEKLFF. The CDR3 nucleotides are TGTGCCAGCAGCTTGACAGATAATGAAAAACTGTTTTTT.

This chain uses TRBV5-5 with TRBJ1-5; 11 bases align to TRBD1. The V gene end was trimmed by 0 bases and the J gene end by 4 bases; junction bases not matched to a gene: 6. The CDR3 covers 17 residues. Germline V gene lookup returns CDR1 SGHKS and CDR2 YYEKEE (reference sequence). CDR3 residues: CASSLEGQGALNQPQHF. As DNA, the CDR3 is TGTGCCAGCAGCTTGGAAGGACAGGGGGCTTTGAATCAGCCCCAGCATTTT.

The chain recombines TRBV12-3 or TRBV12-4 with TRBJ1-3; D ambiguous. V dropped 9 bases and J dropped 8 bases, with 17 bases sitting between them. The CDR3 runs to 13 residues. The CDR3 bases are TGTGCCAGACCGAACAAAGACCAGGACACCATATATTTT. Residues: CARPNKDQDTIYF.

The rearrangement joins TRBV6-5 to TRBJ1-5; TRBD1 is a possible D gene (6 bases). V lost 10 bases to trimming and J lost 5 bases, with 15 bases between them. This CDR3 contains 13 residues. CDR1 is MNHEY and CDR2 is SVGAGI in the germline V gene. For the CDR3, the DNA is TGTGCCACACGGACAGCATTCGATCAGCCCCAGCATTTT. Translated, it gives CATRTAFDQPQHF.

The chain recombines TRBV6-1 with TRBJ1-5, with a weak D call TRBD1 (6 bases). The CDR3 length is 14 residues. Trimming removed 0 bases from V and 5 bases from J, with 8 bases in between. The germline V gene has CDR1 MNHNS and CDR2 SASEGT. CDR3 DNA sequence: TGTGCCAGCAGTGAAGCGGGGGCTTATCAGCCCCAGCATTTT. This encodes CASSEAGAYQPQHF.

V gene TRBV5-1 combines with J gene TRBJ1-5; possibly TRBD1 for D (5 bases). V was trimmed by 4 bases and J by 3 bases, leaving 11 bases between them. The CDR3 contains 14 residues. Germline-derived CDR1 and CDR2 are SGHRS and YFSETQ. The DNA for the CDR3 is TGCGCCAGCAGCCCTGACAGCCCCAATCAGCCCCAGCATTTT. As protein: CASSPDSPNQPQHF.